Following are 20 T cell receptor beta chains from one sample sequenced in a study of early T cells in non-severe SARS-CoV-2 infection (dated by TCRdb to the early 2020s). To prepare the library, 5' RACE was applied. Sequencing used a NextSeq 500. TCRdb trimmed the raw reads at Q25, called clones with MiXCR and kept productive beta chains. Every distinct CDR3 protein forms one entry, paired with its most common genes and DNA. For this sample the table gives more than 40,000 distinct CDR3 sequences, of which over 3% were detected only once. The ten largest clones take up around 2.9% of the sample. The sequenced material came from whole blood. Receptors originate from an adult who was a healthcare worker with PCR-confirmed SARS-CoV-2 infection or an uninfected control (not recorded which).

This clonotype was seen more than once but under ten times. The chain carries TRBV19 and TRBJ2-6; D unclear. V was shortened by 6 bases and J by 1 base, with 7 bases between the two germline ends. The CDR3 covers 14 residues. Looked up from germline, CDR1 is LNHDA and CDR2 is SQIVND (reference sequence). CDR3 nucleotides: TGTGCCAGTAGGTTGCTATCTGGGGCCAACGTCCTGACTTTC. It is translated as CASRLLSGANVLTF.

This clonotype came up many times. The rearrangement links TRBV24-1 to TRBJ2-1; 9 nucleotides agree with TRBD1. The V and J ends lost 3 bases and 6 bases, in that order; junction bases with no gene match: 8. This CDR3 has 16 amino acids. Germline CDR1 is KGHDR and CDR2 is SFDVKD. CDR3 coding DNA: TGTGCCACCAGTGATAGGGGGGGGACAGGGCGCAATGAGCAGTTCTTC. Its translation is CATSDRGGTGRNEQFF.

This sequence joins TRBV9 and TRBJ2-3; D unresolved. The V end was cut by 4 bases, the J end by 5 bases, with 14 bases between. The CDR3 contains 14 residues. Germline CDR1 and CDR2: SGDLS and YYNGEE. The CDR3 sequence is CASSLRISGDTQYF. The CDR3 region has the DNA TGTGCCAGCAGCCTGCGGATCTCCGGAGATACGCAGTATTTT.

The rearrangement uses TRBV7-8 and TRBJ2-1, with a possible D match to TRBD1 (7 bases). There are 18 residues in the CDR3. Germline V lookup: CDR1 SGHVS, CDR2 FQNEAQ. Trimming removed 5 bases from V and 3 bases from J, with 23 bases in between. The CDR3 coding sequence is TGTGCCAGCAGCAGGACATTGGGAGGCAGGGGGAGCTACAATGAGCAGTTCTTC. It translates to CASSRTLGGRGSYNEQFF.

The chain has TRBV21-1 and TRBJ2-7; the listed D gene, TRBD2, was not tested against the DNA. TRBV21-1 is a listed pseudogene. The CDR3 has 17 residues. CDR3 region: CASSIPGLAGVSYEQYF. CDR3 DNA sequence: TGTGCCAGCAGCATACCCGGACTAGCGGGAGTCTCCTACGAGCAGTACTTC.

This clonotype was counted at least ten times. The V and J genes are TRBV2 and TRBJ1-1; a weak D match, TRBD1 (6 bases). The V end lost 7 bases, the J end lost 7 bases, and 22 bases lay between the germline ends. The CDR3 length is 15 residues. The germline gives CDR1 SNHLY, CDR2 FYNNEI. The CDR3 protein is CASIYHLGGGGEAFF. The CDR3 DNA reads as TGTGCCAGCATATACCACTTGGGCGGAGGGGGTGAAGCTTTCTTT.

This clonotype was seen ten or more times. The CDR3 is CSARPRVYGYTF. The CDR3 DNA follows: TGCAGTGCTAGACCCAGGGTTTATGGCTACACCTTC. The chain combines TRBV20-1 with TRBJ1-2; perhaps TRBD1 as D (5 bases). V lost 2 bases to trimming and J lost 5 bases, with 9 bases between them. CDR1 is DFQATT, CDR2 SNEGSKA, per germline (reference sequence). The CDR3 is 12 residues long.

The table lists this clonotype with many counts. The chain combines TRBV4-2 with TRBJ2-5; perhaps TRBD1 as D (6 bases). V lost 2 bases and J lost 4, with 14 bases in between. This CDR3 has 15 amino acids. Germline-derived CDR1 and CDR2 are LGHNA and YNFKEQ. The CDR3 region has the DNA TGTGCCAGCAGCCAAAGGTTTGCAGGGGTAGAGACCCAGTACTTC. Protein product: CASSQRFAGVETQYF.

At least ten counts were recorded for this clonotype. This rearrangement joins TRBV10-1 to TRBJ2-7, with 8 bases lining up with TRBD2. The V gene end was trimmed by 5 bases and the J gene end by 0 bases; junction bases not matched to a gene: 6. Germline V gene sequence: CDR1 WNHNN, CDR2 SYGVQD (reference sequence). The CDR3 runs 15 residues. This CDR3 reads CASSRLASSSYEQYF. CDR3 sequence (DNA): TGCGCCAGCAGTAGACTAGCGTCGAGCTCCTACGAGCAGTACTTC.

This clonotype was counted ten times or more. The CDR3 protein is CSASRTGQETQYF. DNA of the CDR3: TGCAGTGCCTCGAGGACGGGGCAAGAGACCCAGTACTTC. This chain joins TRBV20-1 and TRBJ2-5; a weak D match, TRBD2 (5 bases). V lost 6 bases and J 2 bases, leaving 13 bases between the germline ends. Germline V lookup: CDR1 DFQATT, CDR2 SNEGSKA (reference sequence). This CDR3 spans 13 amino acids.

This clonotype was picked up many times. The J gene is TRBJ2-2, the V gene TRBV27; 10 nucleotides agree with TRBD2. Germline V gives CDR1 MNHEY, CDR2 SMNVEV (reference sequence). The CDR3 extends over 16 amino acids. V was clipped by 2 bases and J by 4 bases; unmatched bases: 4. The CDR3: CASSLLAGDITGELFF. Written as DNA, the CDR3 is TGTGCCAGCAGTTTACTAGCGGGAGATATCACCGGGGAGCTGTTTTTT.

This clonotype has a count of ten or more. The chain carries TRBV12-3 or TRBV12-4 and TRBJ2-7; no clear D. V was shortened by 3 bases and J by 3 bases, with 9 bases between the two germline ends. The CDR3 is 13 residues long. The CDR3 DNA reads as TGTGCCAGCAGTTTGCACAACTACTACGAGCAGTACTTC. This encodes CASSLHNYYEQYF.

The table lists this clonotype with a few counts. This sequence joins TRBV7-8 and TRBJ2-1; tentative D call: TRBD1 (7 bases). Germline V gene lookup returns CDR1 SGHVS and CDR2 FQNEAQ. V was cut by 5 bases and J by 1 base, with 12 bases left in between. CDR3 length: 15 residues. In DNA form, the CDR3 reads TGTGCCAGCAGCACCAGGGGGGATTCCTACAATGAGCAGTTCTTC. Its protein is CASSTRGDSYNEQFF.

As for this clonotype: A single base separates this from a much larger clone, so it may be a read error. The chain links TRBV7-9 to TRBJ2-7; 7 positions match TRBD1. Germline V CDR1 and CDR2: SEHNR, FQNEAQ (reference sequence). This CDR3 has 15 residues. The V and J ends lost 5 bases and 2 bases, in that order; junction bases with no gene match: 9. The CDR3 DNA reads TGTGCCAGCAGCGTCACGGACAGGCCCCCCTACGAGCAGTACTTC. Translation: CASSVTDRPPYEQYF.

This clonotype was observed at least ten times. The genes are TRBV30 and TRBJ1-3, with D hard to call. Trimming cost V 5 bases and J 0 bases, with 11 bases left between them. The CDR3 contains 14 residues. Looked up from germline, CDR1 is GTSNPN and CDR2 is SVGIG (reference sequence). The CDR3 protein is CAWLKGRSGNTIYF. In nucleotides, the CDR3 is TGTGCCTGGCTGAAGGGCCGCTCTGGAAACACCATATATTTT.

This clonotype was seen many times. V gene TRBV6-1 combines with J gene TRBJ2-7; tentatively, D is TRBD1 (6 bases). The germline V and J ends were trimmed by 6 bases and 3 bases, with 21 bases remaining between them. The CDR3 consists of 16 residues. CDR1 is MNHNS, CDR2 SASEGT, per germline. In DNA, the CDR3 is TGTGCCAGCAGACCCGTCGCTGGACAGAGCAACTACGAGCAGTACTTC. Encoded protein: CASRPVAGQSNYEQYF.

This clonotype was seen repeatedly, ten times or more. This CDR3 reads CASRRGLAGVTDTQYF. The CDR3 DNA is TGTGCCAGCAGGCGGGGACTAGCGGGGGTCACAGATACGCAGTATTTT. The chain couples TRBV6-1 to TRBJ2-3; TRBD2 matches at 14 bases. J was trimmed by 2 bases and V by 6 bases; bases with no gene match: 4. The germline gives CDR1 MNHNS, CDR2 SASEGT. The CDR3 runs 16 residues.

This clonotype was detected ten times or more. V and J are TRBV12-3 or TRBV12-4 and TRBJ2-3; TRBD1 agrees at 7 bases. Unmatched junction bases numbered 15, after V lost 1 base and J lost 8 bases. CDR3 length: 17 residues. The CDR3 DNA reads as TGTGCCAGCAGTTTAGGTGCGCGGACAGGCTTAGGGGGTACGCAGTATTTT. Amino acids: CASSLGARTGLGGTQYF.

This clonotype was observed a handful of times. The chain recombines TRBV18 with TRBJ1-6; no firm D call. The V and J ends lost 3 bases and 7 bases respectively, with 10 bases between them. Germline-derived CDR1 and CDR2 are KGHSH and LQKENI. The CDR3 covers 14 residues. This CDR3 reads CASSPSVLNSPLHF. As DNA, the CDR3 is TGTGCCAGCTCACCGTCAGTCTTGAATTCACCCCTCCACTTT.

This clonotype occurred many times. The chain joins TRBV18 to TRBJ2-5; 7 nucleotides line up with TRBD2. The CDR3 contains 14 residues. V lost 5 bases, J lost 1 base, and 4 bases stayed unmatched. Germline V CDR1 and CDR2: KGHSH, LQKENI. CDR3 protein: CASSDGGTQETQYF. CDR3 nucleotide sequence: TGTGCCAGCTCAGACGGGGGGACCCAAGAGACCCAGTACTTC.